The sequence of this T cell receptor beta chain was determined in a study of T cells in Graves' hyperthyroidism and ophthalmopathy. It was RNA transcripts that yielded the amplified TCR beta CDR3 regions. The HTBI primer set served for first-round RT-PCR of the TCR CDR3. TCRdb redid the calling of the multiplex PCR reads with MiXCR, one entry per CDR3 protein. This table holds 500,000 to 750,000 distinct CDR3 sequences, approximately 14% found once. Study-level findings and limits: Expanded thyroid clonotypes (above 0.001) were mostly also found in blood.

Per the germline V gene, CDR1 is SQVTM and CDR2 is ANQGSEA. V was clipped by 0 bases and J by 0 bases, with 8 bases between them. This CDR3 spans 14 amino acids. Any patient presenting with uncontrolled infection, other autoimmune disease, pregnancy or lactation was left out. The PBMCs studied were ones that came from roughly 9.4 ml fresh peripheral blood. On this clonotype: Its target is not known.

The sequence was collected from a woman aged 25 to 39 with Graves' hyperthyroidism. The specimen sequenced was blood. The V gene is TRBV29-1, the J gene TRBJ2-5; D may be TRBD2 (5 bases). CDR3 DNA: TGCAGCGTTGAAGATGACTACCACCAAGAGACCCAGTACTTC. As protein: CSVEDDYHQETQYF.